This entry concerns a single T cell receptor beta chain. The data originate from a study of blood T cell repertoires in COVID-19. Turning to the study itself: Sample material is recorded as cDNA or gDNA derived from T cells, B-cell-depleted T cells, or PBMCs.

Seattle patients were enrolled while actively infected and followed longitudinally. In the authors' workflow: Reference gene primers were amplified, and this amplification served to estimate nucleated cell counts. Profiled with immunoSEQ multiplex PCR; TCRdb holds only in-frame clones, not every one. V, J and clone size derive from that table, while D and trimming were established from the DNA sequence. Of about 260,000 clones listed, around 90% are singletons. CDR1 is LGHNA and CDR2 is YSLEER in the germline V gene. CDR3 length: 14 residues. J lost 2 bases, V lost 2 bases, and 3 bases had no gene match.

The sequence derives from a person aged 18 to 30 with COVID-19, enrolled during active disease. The sample comprised peripheral blood. The chain employs TRBV4-3 and TRBJ2-7, with 7 bases fitting TRBD2. CDR3 amino acids: CASSQQAGPYEQYF. DNA for the CDR3: TGCGCCAGCAGCCAACAAGCGGGGCCCTACGAGCAGTACTTC.